Presented here are 18 T cell receptor beta chains from one specimen sequenced in a study of PD-1 blockade in mismatch repair-deficient tumors. The repertoire was sequenced with immunoSEQ multiplex PCR; TCRdb's copy has only in-frame clones and lacks some. This sample has about 110,000 clones, with around 80% found just once. This material consisted of peripheral blood, taken just over 59 weeks after starting pembrolizumab. The receptor set was obtained from an adult with mismatch repair-deficient cancer.

The chain combines TRBV27 with TRBJ2-3; tentatively, D is TRBD1 (5 bases). Germline V lookup: CDR1 MNHEY, CDR2 SMNVEV (reference sequence). Trimming removed 3 bases at V and 6 bases at J, with 22 bases between. CDR3 size: 17 residues. CDR3 region: CASSLRIPTGTADTQYF. CDR3 nucleotide sequence: TGTGCCAGCAGTTTGCGCATCCCTACAGGAACCGCCGATACGCAGTATTTT.

The rearrangement links TRBV5-1 to TRBJ2-1, with 8 bases that match TRBD1. Trimming took 1 base from V and 8 from J; bases not matched to a gene: 5. The CDR3 is 14 residues long. Per germline, CDR1 SGHRS and CDR2 YFSETQ. The CDR3 is CASSLRQGWDEQFF. CDR3 sequence (DNA): TGCGCCAGCAGCTTGAGACAGGGGTGGGATGAGCAGTTCTTC.

The CDR3 bases are TGTGCCAGCAGTTACTCCGTGGGTAGCGGGACATACGAGCAGTACTTC. Amino acids: CASSYSVGSGTYEQYF. The rearrangement uses TRBV6-5 and TRBJ2-7; 8 positions match TRBD2. The CDR3 is 16 amino acids. J gave up 4 bases and V 0 bases, and 8 bases lay outside the gene matches. Per germline, CDR1 MNHEY and CDR2 SVGAGI.

V and J are TRBV7-9 and TRBJ2-7; D is undetermined. Trimming stripped 0 bases from V and 5 bases from J, with 17 bases between. The CDR3 is 16 residues long. Per the germline V gene, CDR1 is SEHNR and CDR2 is FQNEAQ (reference sequence). The CDR3 DNA is TGTGCCAGCAGCTTAGCGGGTCGGTTATCTATCGACGAGCAGTACTTC. The encoded protein is CASSLAGRLSIDEQYF.

The chain recombines TRBV6-5 with TRBJ1-1; D not resolved. The V end was cut by 4 bases, the J end by 2 bases, with 17 bases between. Germline V gene lookup returns CDR1 MNHEY and CDR2 SVGAGI. The CDR3 contains 16 residues. CDR3 region: CASSSGRMGANTEAFF. CDR3 in DNA: TGTGCCAGCAGTTCGGGTCGTATGGGAGCCAACACTGAAGCTTTCTTT.

The chain uses TRBV5-1 and TRBJ2-5, with 11 bases matching TRBD2. Germline trimming cut 0 bases from V and 1 base from J; bases unmatched to any gene: 2. The V gene's germline CDR1 is SGHRS and CDR2 YFSETQ. The CDR3 consists of 16 residues. DNA for the CDR3: TGCGCCAGCAGCTTGGTAGCGGGAGGGCCCCAAGAGACCCAGTACTTC. This encodes CASSLVAGGPQETQYF.

The chain joins TRBV12-5 to TRBJ1-1; D is ambiguous. This CDR3 has 13 residues. Germline CDR1 and CDR2: LGHNT and FRNRAP. Deletions cut 7 bases from V and 1 base from J, with 10 bases between. The CDR3 nucleotides are TGTGCTAGTGCCTTCCTCCAGAACACTGAAGCTTTCTTT. It specifies CASAFLQNTEAFF.

The chain recombines TRBV5-6 with TRBJ2-7; D remains ambiguous. Germline V gives CDR1 SGHDT, CDR2 YYEEEE. Trimming removed 0 bases from V and 4 bases from J, with 5 bases in between. The CDR3 runs to 12 residues. CDR3 in amino acids: CASSLGQYEQYF. The CDR3 coding sequence is TGTGCCAGCAGCTTGGGTCAGTACGAGCAGTACTTC.

This clone was observed a few times. CDR3 amino acids: CASSLEGARGNTIYF. The CDR3 DNA is TGTGCCAGCAGCTTGGAGGGGGCGCGTGGAAACACCATATATTTT. V is TRBV5-4 and J is TRBJ1-3, with 7 bases that match TRBD1. V gave up 0 bases and J gave up 3 bases; unmatched junction bases: 3. The CDR3 contains 15 residues. In germline, CDR1 is SGHNT, CDR2 YYREEE (reference sequence).

This chain links TRBV11-3 with TRBJ1-3, with 10 bases fitting TRBD1. The CDR3 sequence is 15 residues long. In germline, CDR1 is SGHNT, CDR2 YENEEA. Germline trimming cut 5 bases from V and 6 bases from J; bases unmatched to any gene: 7. The CDR3 spells CASSPLDRGPNTIYF. The CDR3 DNA sequence: TGTGCCAGCAGCCCTCTTGACAGGGGGCCAAACACCATATATTTT.

V is TRBV28 and J is TRBJ2-3, with unresolved D. Germline lookup yields CDR1 MDHEN and CDR2 SYDVKM. The CDR3 is made up of 15 amino acids. Trimming took off 6 bases at V and 3 bases at J, with 16 bases between the two ends. Written as DNA, the CDR3 is TGTGCCAGCAGGGCCCCCGGGCCATGGACAGATACGCAGTATTTT. Translating gives CASRAPGPWTDTQYF.

The chain has TRBV2 and TRBJ2-7, with 10 nucleotides matching TRBD2. Germline lookup yields CDR1 SNHLY and CDR2 FYNNEI. The CDR3 runs to 16 residues. After removal of 4 bases from V and 0 bases from J, the junction contained 6 bases not matched to a gene. The CDR3 region has the DNA TGTGCCAGCAGTGTCGAACTAGCGGGATACTCCTACGAGCAGTACTTC. Translating it yields CASSVELAGYSYEQYF.

J is TRBJ1-1 and V is TRBV29-1; unclear D gene. CDR3 length: 11 amino acids. Trimming cost V 0 bases and J 4 bases, with 3 bases left between them. Looked up from germline, CDR1 is SQVTM and CDR2 is ANQGSEA. In DNA form, the CDR3 reads TGCAGCGTTGAAGAGTTCACTGAAGCTTTCTTT. Protein sequence: CSVEEFTEAFF.

The genes are TRBV7-3 and TRBJ2-1; D is tentatively TRBD1 or TRBD2 (5 bases each). CDR1 and CDR2 (germline): SGHTA, FQGTGA. The CDR3 is made up of 12 amino acids. V dropped 2 bases and J dropped 9 bases, with 8 bases sitting between them. CDR3 amino acids: CASSLGAGEQFF. In nucleotides, the CDR3 is TGTGCCAGCAGCTTAGGGGCGGGTGAGCAGTTCTTC.

V usage is TRBV5-1 and J usage is TRBJ2-1; D is possibly TRBD2 (6 bases). The CDR3 covers 15 residues. Deletions cut 2 bases from V and 5 bases from J, with 14 bases between. Germline V gene data show CDR1 as SGHRS and CDR2 as YFSETQ. The CDR3 nucleotides are TGCGCCAGCAGCTTTCAAGGACTACTGAACAATGAGCAGTTCTTC. This encodes CASSFQGLLNNEQFF. The complete variable domain, with remaining parts taken from reference TRBV5-1 and TRBJ2-1, reads KAGVTQTPRYLIKTRGQQVTLSCSPISGHRSVSWYQQTPGQGLQFLFEYFSETQRNKGNFPGRFSGRQFSNSRSEMNVSTLELGDSALYLCASSFQGLLNNEQFFGPGTRLTVL.

The gene calls are TRBV7-3 and TRBJ2-3; D is undetermined. There are 13 residues in the CDR3. Trimming cost V 4 bases and J 6 bases, with 11 bases left between them. Germline V gene data show CDR1 as SGHTA and CDR2 as FQGTGA. Written as DNA, the CDR3 is TGTGCCAGCAGCTCCGACCCGCGGGATACGCAGTATTTT. This encodes CASSSDPRDTQYF.

A single count supports this clone. J is TRBJ2-1 and V is TRBV4-3, with TRBD2 matching 7 bases. The CDR3 has 14 amino acids. The germline V gene encodes CDR1 LGHNA and CDR2 YSLEER. V lost 1 base, J lost 10 bases, and 7 bases stayed unmatched. For the CDR3, the DNA is TGCGCCAGCAGCCAAGGGGAGGGGCTTTTAGAGCAGTTCTTC. Its protein product is CASSQGEGLLEQFF.

The chain joins TRBV19 to TRBJ1-1; no clear D gene. Germline CDR1 and CDR2: LNHDA and SQIVND (reference sequence). The ends were cut back, 5 bases at V and 3 bases at J, with 7 bases in the middle. The CDR3 spans 12 residues. The DNA of the CDR3 is TGTGCCAGTAGTCCGGGTTACACTGAAGCTTTCTTT. It translates to CASSPGYTEAFF.